This T cell receptor (beta chain) stems from a study of blood T cell repertoires in COVID-19. The CDR3 contains 11 residues. Germline CDR1 is SGHTA and CDR2 is FQGNSA. Trimming pared 4 bases from V and 7 bases from J, leaving 7 bases between. Repertoires were generated with immunoSEQ multiplex PCR, while TCRdb's copy carries only in-frame clones and drops some. In the table there are 200,000 to 250,000 clones, 75% to 90% of which are singletons. A remark on this clone: The sample contains more than one DNA sequence encoding this CDR3.

This sequence joins TRBV7-2 and TRBJ1-2; D possibly corresponds to TRBD1 (6 bases). Sequenced: peripheral blood. The TCR was taken from a woman between 65 and 79 years old with COVID-19, enrolled during active disease. The CDR3 region has the DNA TGTGCCAGCAGCTCAGGGGCTGGCTACACCTTC. Its protein is CASSSGAGYTF.